The present T cell receptor (beta chain) was sequenced within a study of OX40 agonist ivuxolimab in advanced cancers. Study information: Every patient in dose escalation had hepatocellular carcinoma, melanoma, renal cell or head and neck cancer.

Data came from immunoSEQ multiplex PCR; TCRdb stores just in-frame clones and leaves some out. This table holds some 86,000 clones, about 90% found once. This CDR3 region has 15 residues. CDR1 is SGHTS and CDR2 is YDEGEE in the germline V gene. V shed 7 bases and J shed 3 bases, with 16 bases lying between them. The input for sequencing was CD4+ or CD8+ T cells sorted from blood, taken in a trial of the OX40 agonist ivuxolimab. This clonotype was sampled from an adult with an advanced solid tumor such as melanoma, head and neck, liver or kidney cancer. V usage is TRBV5-8 and J usage is TRBJ2-2, with a weak D call TRBD2 (5 bases). The CDR3: CASAWPGLDTGELFF. For the CDR3, the DNA is TGTGCCAGCGCCTGGCCGGGATTGGACACCGGGGAGCTGTTTTTT.